One sample yielded the 32 T cell receptor beta chains listed below, sequenced in a study of cytomegalovirus exposure and HLA in healthy donors. PCR involved 60 Vbeta and 13 Jbeta primers. Repertoires were generated with immunoSEQ multiplex PCR, while TCRdb's copy carries only in-frame clones and drops some. Of about 170,000 clones listed, 65% to 85% are singletons. Sequencing was done on a sample of PBMCs. Receptors originate from a woman aged 50 to 60 in good health and CMV-seropositive.

The J gene is TRBJ2-7, the V gene TRBV5-1, with TRBD1 matching over 7 bases. The CDR3 runs to 18 residues. V trimming: 2 bases; J trimming: 2 bases; junction bases outside the gene matches: 16. Germline CDR1 is SGHRS and CDR2 is YFSETQ. The CDR3 nucleotides read TGCGCCAGCAGCTTACCGGGACAGAGGGGCCTGAGCCCCTACGAGCAGTACTTC. This translates into CASSLPGQRGLSPYEQYF.

J is TRBJ1-3 and V is TRBV5-1; D perhaps matches TRBD1 (6 bases). V was cut by 5 bases and J by 0 bases, with 12 bases left in between. The CDR3 covers 15 residues. CDR1 and CDR2 from the germline V gene are SGHRS and YFSETQ. CDR3 in amino acids: CASSQGSYSGNTIYF. The CDR3 DNA reads as TGCGCCAGCAGTCAGGGGTCTTACTCTGGAAACACCATATATTTT.

This chain connects TRBV5-4 to TRBJ2-2, with a possible D match to TRBD1 (5 bases). The CDR3 spans 13 residues. V lost 6 bases and J 8 bases, leaving 14 bases between the germline ends. The germline V gene has CDR1 SGHNT and CDR2 YYREEE (reference sequence). CDR3 DNA: TGTGCCAGCACCCAAGACCCAGGGGGGGAGCTGTTTTTT. Its translation is CASTQDPGGELFF.

The chain carries TRBV6-1 and TRBJ2-3, with D possibly matching TRBD1 (5 bases). The ends were cut back, 6 bases at V and 2 bases at J, with 12 bases in the middle. Germline assignment: CDR1 MNHNS and CDR2 SASEGT. The CDR3 is 14 amino acids. CDR3 in DNA: TGTGCCAGCAGAGAGGACATTGACACAGATACGCAGTATTTT. As protein: CASREDIDTDTQYF.

The chain is built from TRBV25-1 and TRBJ2-7; weak D call: TRBD2 (6 bases). The CDR3 has 14 residues. Trimming left V 7 bases short and J 6 bases short, with 19 bases between. CDR1 and CDR2 (germline): MGHDK, SYGVNS. The CDR3 reads CASTVTGRLGEQYF. The CDR3 DNA reads as TGTGCCAGCACCGTGACGGGGAGGTTAGGCGAGCAGTACTTC.

The chain has TRBV6-5 and TRBJ2-3; 9 positions match TRBD1. Germline CDR1 MNHEY, CDR2 SVGAGI. J lost 6 bases, V lost 0 bases, and 4 bases had no gene match. The CDR3 contains 15 residues. CDR3 sequence: CASSYSGQGIDTQYF. In DNA form, the CDR3 reads TGTGCCAGCAGTTACTCCGGACAGGGGATCGATACGCAGTATTTT.

The V call is TRBV7-9, the J call TRBJ1-1, with D possibly TRBD1 on 5 matching bases. Trimming took off 6 bases at V and 0 bases at J, with 11 bases between the two ends. Germline V CDR1 and CDR2: SEHNR, FQNEAQ (reference sequence). The CDR3 extends over 14 amino acids. DNA of the CDR3: TGTGCCAGCAGGGGAGGGGTCCTGAACACTGAAGCTTTCTTT. It specifies CASRGGVLNTEAFF.

This chain uses TRBV29-1 with TRBJ1-1; D perhaps matches TRBD1 (6 bases). Trimming pared 1 base from V and 6 bases from J, leaving 15 bases between. The length of the CDR3 is 14 residues. Germline loops: CDR1 SQVTM, CDR2 ANQGSEA. DNA of the CDR3: TGCAGCGTTGAAGTGGGAGGGGGTTCCGCTGAAGCTTTCTTT. The encoded protein is CSVEVGGGSAEAFF.

J is TRBJ2-2 and V is TRBV9, with 10 bases fitting TRBD1. The germline CDR1 and CDR2 sequences are SGDLS and YYNGEE. J gave up 6 bases and V 0 bases, and 8 bases lay outside the gene matches. This CDR3 has 17 amino acids. The CDR3: CASSVAPTGGEAGELFF. Here the CDR3 DNA reads TGTGCCAGCAGCGTAGCCCCGACAGGGGGCGAGGCCGGGGAGCTGTTTTTT.

Turning to this clone: Other nucleotide sequences from this sample produce the same CDR3. This chain connects TRBV7-9 to TRBJ2-4; no clear D gene. V dropped 1 base and J dropped 7 bases, with 8 bases sitting between them. The CDR3 spans 13 residues. In germline, CDR1 is SEHNR, CDR2 FQNEAQ (reference sequence). The CDR3 nucleotides read TGTGCCAGCAGCTTAGATGCTCAGAACATTCAGTACTTC. Residues: CASSLDAQNIQYF.

As regards this clone: The identical CDR3 is also encoded by other nucleotide sequences in the sample. The chain joins TRBV30 to TRBJ1-1, with a possible D match to TRBD1 (6 bases). The germline CDR1 and CDR2 sequences are GTSNPN and SVGIG (reference sequence). V was trimmed by 7 bases and J by 4 bases, leaving 16 bases between them. This CDR3 has 13 amino acids. CDR3 loop: CAYISGQSTEAFF. CDR3 sequence (DNA): TGTGCCTATATTTCCGGACAGAGCACTGAAGCTTTCTTT. Using reference TRBV30 and TRBJ1-1 for the parts outside the CDR3, the full variable domain is SQTIHQWPATLVQPVGSPLSLECTVEGTSNPNLYWYRQAAGRGLQLLFYSVGIGQISSEVPQNLSASRPQDRQFILSSKKLLLSDSGFYLCAYISGQSTEAFFGQGTRLTVV.

V is TRBV19 and J is TRBJ2-2, with D possibly matching TRBD2 (5 bases). The germline V and J ends were trimmed by 9 bases and 5 bases, with 10 bases remaining between them. The CDR3 length is 12 residues. CDR1 is LNHDA and CDR2 is SQIVND in the germline V gene (reference sequence). CDR3 sequence: CASGEYTGELFF. In nucleotides, the CDR3 is TGTGCCAGCGGGGAGTATACCGGGGAGCTGTTTTTT.

The V call is TRBV7-9, the J call TRBJ2-7, with D maybe TRBD2 (5 bases). Trimming left V 1 base short and J 2 bases short, with 9 bases between. This CDR3 has 14 residues. The germline CDR1 and CDR2 sequences are SEHNR and FQNEAQ (reference sequence). This CDR3 is CASSLGGLTYEQYF. The CDR3 DNA sequence: TGTGCCAGCAGCTTAGGAGGGTTAACCTACGAGCAGTACTTC. Based on the CDR3 plus reference TRBV7-9 and TRBJ2-7, the full variable domain is DTGVSQNPRHKITKRGQNVTFRCDPISEHNRLYWYRQTLGQGPEFLTYFQNEAQLEKSRLLSDRFSAERPKGSFSTLEIQRTEQGDSAMYLCASSLGGLTYEQYFGPGTRLTVT.

The chain couples TRBV18 to TRBJ1-2; unclear D gene. This CDR3 region has 14 residues. In germline, CDR1 is KGHSH, CDR2 LQKENI. V lost 3 bases and J 3 bases, leaving 11 bases between the germline ends. DNA of the CDR3: TGTGCCAGCTCACCGTCTGGGCTTTACTATGGCTACACCTTC. This sequence encodes CASSPSGLYYGYTF.

This clone was seen only once. This sequence joins TRBV28 and TRBJ1-4; D ambiguous. Trimming cost V 3 bases and J 3 bases, with 20 bases left between them. The CDR3 is 18 residues long. The germline CDR1 and CDR2 sequences are MDHEN and SYDVKM. The CDR3 coding sequence is TGTGCCAGCAGTTTTGCATTGGTGCGGGCAGACCCTAATGAAAAACTGTTTTTT. Protein product: CASSFALVRADPNEKLFF. The full variable domain, in which reference TRBV28 and TRBJ1-4 provide the parts outside the CDR3, is DVKVTQSSRYLVKRTGEKVFLECVQDMDHENMFWYRQDPGLGLRLIYFSYDVKMKEKGDIPEGYSVSREKKERFSLILESASTNQTSMYLCASSFALVRADPNEKLFFGSGTQLSVL.

The chain links TRBV27 to TRBJ2-1, with TRBD2 matching over 12 bases. The CDR3 consists of 17 residues. CDR1 is MNHEY and CDR2 is SMNVEV in the germline V gene (reference sequence). Germline trimming cut 4 bases from V and 9 bases from J; bases unmatched to any gene: 13. The CDR3 sequence is CASSYLKLAGGEGEQFF. CDR3 sequence (DNA): TGTGCCAGCAGTTACCTCAAGCTAGCGGGAGGGGAGGGTGAGCAGTTCTTC.

This chain connects TRBV7-2 to TRBJ1-2; D call uncertain. V was shortened by 5 bases and J by 2 bases, with 12 bases between the two germline ends. This CDR3 has 14 residues. Germline values: CDR1 SGHTA, CDR2 FQGNSA. In DNA, the CDR3 is TGTGCCAGCAGCCGCCGAGGACTAAACTATGGCTACACCTTC. It yields the protein CASSRRGLNYGYTF. Supplemented by reference TRBV7-2 and TRBJ1-2, the full variable domain reads GAGVSQSPSNKVTEKGKDVELRCDPISGHTALYWYRQSLGQGLEFLIYFQGNSAPDKSGLPSDRFSAERTGGSVSTLTIQRTQQEDSAVYLCASSRRGLNYGYTFGSGTRLTVV.

V and J are TRBV9 and TRBJ2-1; TRBD2 matches 11 bases. This CDR3 comprises 18 residues. Trimming at V came to 0 bases and at J to 5 bases, leaving 10 bases not matched to a gene. Germline V gives CDR1 SGDLS, CDR2 YYNGEE. DNA for the CDR3: TGTGCCAGCAGCGTAGCCCTCCTAGCGGGAGGCCTTAACAATGAGCAGTTCTTC. It is translated as CASSVALLAGGLNNEQFF.

The table lists this clone with a count of one. The genes are TRBV10-3 and TRBJ1-2; 8 positions match TRBD1. J lost 8 bases, V lost 6 bases, and 8 bases had no gene match. In germline, CDR1 is ENHRY, CDR2 SYGVKD. The CDR3 is made up of 13 amino acids. DNA for the CDR3: TGTGCCATCAGCCAGGACAGGGCTGAAGGCTACACCTTC. Protein product: CAISQDRAEGYTF.

The V call is TRBV5-4, the J call TRBJ2-1; a possible D gene is TRBD1 (6 bases). V was trimmed by 4 bases and J by 12 bases, leaving 20 bases between them. The CDR3 sequence is 14 residues long. Germline CDR1 and CDR2: SGHNT and YYREEE (reference sequence). In DNA form, the CDR3 reads TGTGCCAGCAGCATATCACAGGGAACGGTCTCGCAGTTCTTC. It encodes CASSISQGTVSQFF.

This clone has just a few counts. This rearrangement joins TRBV5-1 to TRBJ1-4, with TRBD1 as a possible D gene (5 bases). Germline CDR1 and CDR2: SGHRS and YFSETQ. Trimming took 7 bases from V and 8 from J, leaving 12 bases between them. The CDR3 totals 12 residues. The CDR3 loop is CASRGGAEKLFF. CDR3 DNA sequence: TGCGCCAGCCGGGGGGGAGCCGAAAAACTGTTTTTT.

V gene TRBV27 combines with J gene TRBJ2-7; 7 bases map to TRBD2. V trimming: 4 bases; J trimming: 2 bases; junction bases outside the gene matches: 8. The length of the CDR3 is 15 residues. The germline V gene encodes CDR1 MNHEY and CDR2 SMNVEV (reference sequence). CDR3 loop: CASSSPGRGPYEQYF. The CDR3 DNA reads TGTGCCAGCAGTTCCCCTGGGAGGGGACCCTACGAGCAGTACTTC.

The V and J genes are TRBV5-1 and TRBJ2-3, with 11 bases matching TRBD1. Looked up from germline, CDR1 is SGHRS and CDR2 is YFSETQ. The length of the CDR3 is 16 residues. Trimming took 4 bases from V and 3 from J; bases not matched to a gene: 7. This CDR3 is CASSPGQGAGTDTQYF. CDR3 coding DNA: TGCGCCAGCAGCCCCGGACAGGGGGCGGGAACAGATACGCAGTATTTT.

The V gene is TRBV6-4, the J gene TRBJ2-5; the D is unclear. Germline V gene lookup returns CDR1 MRHNA and CDR2 SNTAGT. The germline V and J ends were trimmed by 8 bases and 4 bases, with 11 bases remaining between them. This CDR3 has 12 residues. The CDR3 DNA follows: TGTGCCAGCTGTCTATATAGAGAGACCCAGTACTTC. This sequence encodes CASCLYRETQYF.

A single count supports this clone. The chain carries TRBV4-1 and TRBJ2-5; no reliable D call. The CDR3 is 13 amino acids. Germline lookup yields CDR1 MGHRA and CDR2 YSYEKL. Trimming removed 1 base from V and 7 bases from J, with 10 bases in between. The CDR3 DNA reads as TGCGCCAGCAGCCAAGTTCGGTCGGGGACCCAGTACTTC. It yields the protein CASSQVRSGTQYF.

This chain links TRBV5-1 with TRBJ2-1; TRBD2 agrees at 8 bases. Germline V lookup: CDR1 SGHRS, CDR2 YFSETQ. The CDR3 loop spans 16 amino acids. V lost 0 bases and J lost 0; bases outside the gene matches: 2. The CDR3 reads CASSLGRGGSYNEQFF. The CDR3 DNA follows: TGCGCCAGCAGCTTGGGACGGGGGGGCTCCTACAATGAGCAGTTCTTC.

This clone was counted only a few times. CDR3 nucleotide sequence: TGTGCCAGCAGTTATGATTCTCGGAGCAATCAGCCCCAGCATTTT. Its protein is CASSYDSRSNQPQHF. V usage is TRBV2 and J usage is TRBJ1-5; no firm D call. The CDR3 is made up of 15 amino acids. V gave up 5 bases and J gave up 1 base, with 12 bases separating them. The germline V gene has CDR1 SNHLY and CDR2 FYNNEI.

The chain combines TRBV5-1 with TRBJ1-1; the D is unclear. V lost 3 bases, J lost 1 base, and 10 bases lay in between. This CDR3 contains 14 residues. CDR1 and CDR2 from the germline V gene are SGHRS and YFSETQ. CDR3 amino acids: CASSSLDWNTEAFF. For the CDR3, the DNA is TGCGCCAGCAGCTCGTTAGATTGGAACACTGAAGCTTTCTTT.

This clone has just a few counts. The chain is built from TRBV30 and TRBJ1-2; 7 bases are shared with TRBD1. V trimming: 7 bases; J trimming: 13 bases; junction bases outside the gene matches: 18. CDR1 is GTSNPN and CDR2 is SVGIG in the germline V gene (reference sequence). The CDR3 has 13 residues. The CDR3 DNA reads TGTGCCTCGGGGGACAGATCCACGGTGGCTAGCACCTTC. It encodes CASGDRSTVASTF.

This clone was seen just once. The chain recombines TRBV6-5 with TRBJ1-4; D gene unclear. V was shortened by 4 bases and J by 0 bases, with 6 bases between the two germline ends. The CDR3 runs 14 residues. CDR1 and CDR2 (germline): MNHEY, SVGAGI. The CDR3 loop is CASSSTATNEKLFF. CDR3 coding DNA: TGTGCCAGCAGTTCAACAGCAACTAATGAAAAACTGTTTTTT.

This clone has just a few counts. This chain's CDR3 is CASSVGLLLGGLNEQFF. CDR3 bases: TGTGCCAGCAGCGTAGGTCTTCTTTTGGGGGGTCTCAATGAGCAGTTCTTC. The rearrangement links TRBV9 to TRBJ2-1; D perhaps matches TRBD2 (6 bases). Germline V lookup: CDR1 SGDLS, CDR2 YYNGEE. This CDR3 contains 17 residues. V was shortened by 0 bases and J by 6 bases, with 19 bases between the two germline ends.

In the case of this clone: A junction end diverges from the germline sequence, so it may reflect a read error. V is TRBV5-5 and J is TRBJ2-3; 7 nucleotides match TRBD1. The CDR3 contains 16 residues. Germline V lookup: CDR1 SGHKS, CDR2 YYEKEE (reference sequence). CDR3 nucleotides: TGTGCCAGCAGCTTCGAAGGGTCCGGACAGGCGGGCACCAGTGATTTT. Translation: CASSFEGSGQAGTSDF.